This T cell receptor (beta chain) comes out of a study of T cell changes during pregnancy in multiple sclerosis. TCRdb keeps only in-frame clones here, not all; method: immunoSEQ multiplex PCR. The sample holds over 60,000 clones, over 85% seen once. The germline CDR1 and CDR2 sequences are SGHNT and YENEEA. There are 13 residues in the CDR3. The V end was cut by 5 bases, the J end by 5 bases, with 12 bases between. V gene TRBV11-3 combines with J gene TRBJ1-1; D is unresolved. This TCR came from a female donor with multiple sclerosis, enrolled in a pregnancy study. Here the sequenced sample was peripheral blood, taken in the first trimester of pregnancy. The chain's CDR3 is CASSPRGGTEAFF. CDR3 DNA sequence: TGTGCCAGCAGCCCCCGGGGTGGTACTGAAGCTTTCTTT.